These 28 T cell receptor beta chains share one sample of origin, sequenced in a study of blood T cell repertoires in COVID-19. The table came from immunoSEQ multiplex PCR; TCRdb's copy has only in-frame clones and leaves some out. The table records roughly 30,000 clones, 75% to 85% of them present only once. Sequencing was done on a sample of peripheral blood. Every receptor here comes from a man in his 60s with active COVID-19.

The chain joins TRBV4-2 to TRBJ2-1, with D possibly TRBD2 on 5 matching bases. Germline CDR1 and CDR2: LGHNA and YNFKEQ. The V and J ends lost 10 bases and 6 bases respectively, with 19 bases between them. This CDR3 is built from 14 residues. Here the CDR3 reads CANLMGDDSNEQFF. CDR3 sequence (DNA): TGTGCCAACCTCATGGGAGATGACTCCAATGAGCAGTTCTTC.

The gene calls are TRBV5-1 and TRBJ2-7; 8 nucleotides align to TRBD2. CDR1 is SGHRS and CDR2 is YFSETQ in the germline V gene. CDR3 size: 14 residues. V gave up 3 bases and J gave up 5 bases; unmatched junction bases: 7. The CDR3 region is CASSYTTSADEQYF. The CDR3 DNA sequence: TGCGCCAGCAGCTACACGACTAGCGCGGACGAGCAGTACTTC.

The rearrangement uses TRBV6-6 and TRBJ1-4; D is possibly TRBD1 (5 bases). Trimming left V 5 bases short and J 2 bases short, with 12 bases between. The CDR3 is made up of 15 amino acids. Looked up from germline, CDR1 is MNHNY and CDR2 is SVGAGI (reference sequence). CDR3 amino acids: CASSQRGVTNEKLFF. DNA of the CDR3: TGTGCCAGCAGTCAACGGGGGGTCACTAATGAAAAACTGTTTTTT.

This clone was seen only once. The CDR3 region is CASSLAWRGETQYF. CDR3 nucleotide sequence: TGCGCCAGCAGCTTGGCCTGGCGGGGAGAGACCCAGTACTTC. The chain uses TRBV5-1 and TRBJ2-5; TRBD2 might be the D (6 bases). The CDR3 has 14 amino acids. Germline lookup yields CDR1 SGHRS and CDR2 YFSETQ. V dropped 0 bases and J dropped 4 bases, with 10 bases sitting between them.

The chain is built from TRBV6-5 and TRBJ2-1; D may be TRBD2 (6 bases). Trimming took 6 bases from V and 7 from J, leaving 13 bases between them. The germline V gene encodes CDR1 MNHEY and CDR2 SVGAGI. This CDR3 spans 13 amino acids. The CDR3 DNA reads TGTGCCAGCAGCGGACTAAAGGTGAATGAGCAGTTCTTC. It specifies CASSGLKVNEQFF.

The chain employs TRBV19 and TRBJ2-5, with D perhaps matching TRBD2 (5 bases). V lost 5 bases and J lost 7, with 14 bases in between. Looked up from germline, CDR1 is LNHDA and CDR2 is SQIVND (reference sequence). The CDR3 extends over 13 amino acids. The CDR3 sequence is CASSPDSPGTQYF. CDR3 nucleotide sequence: TGTGCCAGTAGTCCGGACTCTCCGGGGACCCAGTACTTC.

The CDR3 region has the DNA TGTGCCAGCAGTGAAGGTGCATCGGGACTAGCGGGGACCCAGTTCTTC. Residues: CASSEGASGLAGTQFF. The rearrangement links TRBV6-1 to TRBJ2-1; 13 bases map to TRBD2. Germline CDR1 is MNHNS and CDR2 is SASEGT. The J segment lost 13 bases and the V segment lost 1 base, leaving 10 bases of the junction unmatched. This CDR3 has 16 residues.

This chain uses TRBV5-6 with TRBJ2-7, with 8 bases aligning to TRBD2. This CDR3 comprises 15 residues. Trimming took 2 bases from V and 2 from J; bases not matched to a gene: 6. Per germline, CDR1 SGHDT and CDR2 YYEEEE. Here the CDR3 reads CASSFPLAEPYEQYF. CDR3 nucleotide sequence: TGTGCCAGCAGCTTCCCACTAGCGGAGCCCTACGAGCAGTACTTC.

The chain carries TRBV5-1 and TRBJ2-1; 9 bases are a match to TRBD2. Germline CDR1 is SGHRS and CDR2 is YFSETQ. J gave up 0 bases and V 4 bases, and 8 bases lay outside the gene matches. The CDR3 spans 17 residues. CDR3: CASSPTSGPSSYNEQFF. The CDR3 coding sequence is TGCGCCAGCAGCCCTACTAGCGGGCCTAGCTCCTACAATGAGCAGTTCTTC.

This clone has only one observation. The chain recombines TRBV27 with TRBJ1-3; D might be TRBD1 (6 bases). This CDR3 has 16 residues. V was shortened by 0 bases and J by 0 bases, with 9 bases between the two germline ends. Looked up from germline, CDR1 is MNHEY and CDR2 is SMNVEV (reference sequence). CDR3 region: CASSLSNRVSGNTIYF. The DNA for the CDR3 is TGTGCCAGCAGTTTATCTAACAGGGTCTCTGGAAACACCATATATTTT.

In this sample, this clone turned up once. CDR3: CASTSVNSNQPQHF. In nucleotides, the CDR3 is TGTGCCAGTACCTCGGTGAATAGCAATCAGCCCCAGCATTTT. This chain uses TRBV19 with TRBJ1-5; the D is unclear. Trimming removed 7 bases from V and 0 bases from J, with 10 bases in between. Germline V gives CDR1 LNHDA, CDR2 SQIVND (reference sequence). This CDR3 region has 14 residues.

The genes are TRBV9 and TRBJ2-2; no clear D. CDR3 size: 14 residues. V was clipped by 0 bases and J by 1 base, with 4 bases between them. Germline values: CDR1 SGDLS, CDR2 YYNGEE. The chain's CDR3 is CASSVVMNTGELFF. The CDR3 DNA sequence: TGTGCCAGCAGCGTAGTTATGAACACCGGGGAGCTGTTTTTT.

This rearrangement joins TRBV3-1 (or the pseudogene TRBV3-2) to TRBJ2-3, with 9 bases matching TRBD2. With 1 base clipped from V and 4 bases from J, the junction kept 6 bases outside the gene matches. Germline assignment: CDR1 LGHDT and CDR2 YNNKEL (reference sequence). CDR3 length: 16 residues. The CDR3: CASSQGKREAADTQYF. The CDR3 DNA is TGTGCCAGCAGCCAAGGGAAGCGGGAGGCCGCAGATACGCAGTATTTT.

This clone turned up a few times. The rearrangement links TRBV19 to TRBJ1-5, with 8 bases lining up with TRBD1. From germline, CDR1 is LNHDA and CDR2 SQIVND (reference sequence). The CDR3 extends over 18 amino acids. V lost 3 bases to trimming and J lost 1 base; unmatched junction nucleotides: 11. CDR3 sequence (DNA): TGTGCCAGTAGTATGCTGCCAGGGGGCCCGCGGAGCAATCAGCCCCAGCATTTT. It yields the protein CASSMLPGGPRSNQPQHF.

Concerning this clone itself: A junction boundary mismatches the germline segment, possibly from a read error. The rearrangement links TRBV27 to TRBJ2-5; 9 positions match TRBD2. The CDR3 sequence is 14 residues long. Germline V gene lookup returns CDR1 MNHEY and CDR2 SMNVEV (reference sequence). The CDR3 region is CASSLSSGIETQYF. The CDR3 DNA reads TGTGCCAGCAGCTTATCTAGCGGGATAGAGACCCAGTACTTC.

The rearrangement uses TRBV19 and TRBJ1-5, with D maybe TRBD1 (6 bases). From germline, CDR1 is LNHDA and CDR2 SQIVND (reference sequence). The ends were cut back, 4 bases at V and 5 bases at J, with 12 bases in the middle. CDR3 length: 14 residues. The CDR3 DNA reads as TGTGCCAGTAGTAGACAGGACACTTATCAGCCCCAGCATTTT. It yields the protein CASSRQDTYQPQHF.

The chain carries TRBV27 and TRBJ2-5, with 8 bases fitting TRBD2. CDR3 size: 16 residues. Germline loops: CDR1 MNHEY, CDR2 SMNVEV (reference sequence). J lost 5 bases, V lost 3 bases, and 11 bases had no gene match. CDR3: CASSLRGGRRWETQYF. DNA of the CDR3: TGTGCCAGCAGTTTGAGGGGCGGGAGGCGTTGGGAGACCCAGTACTTC.

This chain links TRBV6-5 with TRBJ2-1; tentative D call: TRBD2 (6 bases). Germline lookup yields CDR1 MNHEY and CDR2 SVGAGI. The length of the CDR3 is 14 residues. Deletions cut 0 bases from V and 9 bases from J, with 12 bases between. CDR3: CASSYSGAGGEQFF. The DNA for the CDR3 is TGTGCCAGCAGTTACTCTGGTGCCGGGGGTGAGCAGTTCTTC.

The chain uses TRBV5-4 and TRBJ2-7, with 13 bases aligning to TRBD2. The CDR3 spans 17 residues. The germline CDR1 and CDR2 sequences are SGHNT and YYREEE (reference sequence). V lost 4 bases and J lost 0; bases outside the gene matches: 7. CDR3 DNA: TGTGCCAGCAGCGCAGGCGGACTAGCGGGGGCCTCCTACGAGCAGTACTTC. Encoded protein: CASSAGGLAGASYEQYF.

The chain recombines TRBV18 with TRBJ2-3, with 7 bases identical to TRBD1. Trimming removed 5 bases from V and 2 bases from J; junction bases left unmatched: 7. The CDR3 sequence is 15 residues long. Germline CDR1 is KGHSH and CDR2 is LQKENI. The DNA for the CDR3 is TGTGCCAGCTCAACCTCCACAGGGGTCACAGATACGCAGTATTTT. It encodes CASSTSTGVTDTQYF.

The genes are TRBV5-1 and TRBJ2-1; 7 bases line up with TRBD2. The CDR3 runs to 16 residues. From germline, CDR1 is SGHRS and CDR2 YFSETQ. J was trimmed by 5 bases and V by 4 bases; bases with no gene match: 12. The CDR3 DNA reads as TGCGCCAGCAGCCCCGATCGGGGCGGGAGCAACAATGAGCAGTTCTTC. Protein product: CASSPDRGGSNNEQFF. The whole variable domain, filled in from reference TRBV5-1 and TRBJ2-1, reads KAGVTQTPRYLIKTRGQQVTLSCSPISGHRSVSWYQQTPGQGLQFLFEYFSETQRNKGNFPGRFSGRQFSNSRSEMNVSTLELGDSALYLCASSPDRGGSNNEQFFGPGTRLTVL.

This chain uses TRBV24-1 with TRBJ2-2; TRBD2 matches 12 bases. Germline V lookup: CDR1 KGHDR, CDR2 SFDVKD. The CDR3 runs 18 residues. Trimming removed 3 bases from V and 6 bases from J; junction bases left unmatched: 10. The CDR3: CATSDRSSSGRVAGELFF. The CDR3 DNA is TGTGCCACCAGTGATCGTTCATCTAGCGGGAGGGTAGCCGGGGAGCTGTTTTTT.

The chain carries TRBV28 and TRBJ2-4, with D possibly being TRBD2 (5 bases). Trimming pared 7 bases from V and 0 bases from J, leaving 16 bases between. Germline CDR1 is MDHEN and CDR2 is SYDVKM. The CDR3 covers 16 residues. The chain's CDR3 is CASTPPGSLAKNIQYF. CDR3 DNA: TGTGCCAGCACCCCCCCGGGGTCCCTAGCCAAAAACATTCAGTACTTC. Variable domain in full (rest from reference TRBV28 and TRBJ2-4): DVKVTQSSRYLVKRTGEKVFLECVQDMDHENMFWYRQDPGLGLRLIYFSYDVKMKEKGDIPEGYSVSREKKERFSLILESASTNQTSMYLCASTPPGSLAKNIQYFGAGTRLSVL.

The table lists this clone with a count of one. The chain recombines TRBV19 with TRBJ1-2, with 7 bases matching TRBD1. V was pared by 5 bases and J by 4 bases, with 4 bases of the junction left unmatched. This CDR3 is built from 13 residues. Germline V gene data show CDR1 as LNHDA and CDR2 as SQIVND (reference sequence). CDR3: CASSLTGVYGYTF. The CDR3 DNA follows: TGTGCCAGTAGTCTAACAGGGGTCTATGGCTACACCTTC.

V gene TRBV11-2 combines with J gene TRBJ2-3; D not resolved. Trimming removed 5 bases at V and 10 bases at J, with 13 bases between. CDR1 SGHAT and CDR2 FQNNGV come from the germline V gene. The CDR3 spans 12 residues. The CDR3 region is CASSTQTASQYF. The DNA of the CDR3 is TGTGCCAGCAGCACACAGACGGCATCGCAGTATTTT.

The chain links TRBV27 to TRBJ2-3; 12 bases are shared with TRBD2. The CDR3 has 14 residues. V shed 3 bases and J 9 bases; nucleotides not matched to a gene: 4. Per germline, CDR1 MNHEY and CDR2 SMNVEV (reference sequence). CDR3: CASSFFLAGGTQYF. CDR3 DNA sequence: TGTGCCAGCAGTTTTTTCCTAGCGGGAGGGACGCAGTATTTT.

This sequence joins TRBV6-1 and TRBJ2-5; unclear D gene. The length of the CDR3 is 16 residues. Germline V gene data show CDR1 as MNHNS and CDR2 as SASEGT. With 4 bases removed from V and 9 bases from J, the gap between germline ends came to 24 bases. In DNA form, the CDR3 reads TGTGCCAGCAGTGTCGTTAATGAGACTCCTCTAGTTGCCCAGTACTTC. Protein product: CASSVVNETPLVAQYF.

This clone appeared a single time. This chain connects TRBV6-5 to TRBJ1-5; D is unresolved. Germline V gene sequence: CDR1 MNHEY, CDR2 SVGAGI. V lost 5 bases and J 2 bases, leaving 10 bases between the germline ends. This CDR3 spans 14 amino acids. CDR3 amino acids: CASSPTEGNQPQHF. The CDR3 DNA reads TGTGCCAGCAGTCCCACGGAGGGCAATCAGCCCCAGCATTTT.